The present T cell receptor beta chain was sequenced within a study of blood T cell repertoires in COVID-19. Whole-study context: Acute and convalescent COVID-19 samples came from the United States, Italy and Spain.

Participants, roughly 18 to 90 years old, spanned some 23 US areas. Participant-given clinical history determined each cohort assignment. V lost 0 bases, J lost 7 bases, and 22 bases lay in between. This CDR3 comprises 17 residues. Germline V gene sequence: CDR1 MNHNS, CDR2 SASEGT. In the authors' workflow: Reference gene primer amplification yielded estimated nucleated cell counts. Data came from immunoSEQ multiplex PCR; TCRdb stores just in-frame clones and leaves some out. Clonal size and the V and J genes are those of that table, whereas D and trimming came from the DNA. The sample consists of 150,000 to 200,000 clones, about 84% of them appearing once.

The J gene is TRBJ2-7, the V gene TRBV6-1; possibly TRBD2 for D (5 bases). This clonotype originated in a woman aged 40 to 50 with acute COVID-19. The sequencing input was PBMCs or T cells enriched from blood (not recorded which). Written as DNA, the CDR3 is TGTGCCAGCAGTGAAGCCAAAGCCCGGGCGGGCACTACGGAGCAGTACTTC. This encodes CASSEAKARAGTTEQYF.